This TCR beta chain emerged from a study of cytomegalovirus exposure and HLA in healthy donors. The study's findings and limits: Most observed TCR sequences were rare, whereas some public TCRs were detected in many donors. Reported performance of the classifier showed diagnosis of cytomegalovirus status with high specificity and sensitivity. There were several of the most significant clusters that appeared linked to common viral pathogens in a later analysis.

PCR primers comprised 60 Vbeta and 13 Jbeta primers. Using immunoSEQ multiplex PCR, the repertoire was profiled, and TCRdb retains in-frame clones only, with some absent. Of about 120,000 clones in the sample, approximately 83% were seen once. Healthy donors of bone marrow made up the group. This clone was seen a single time. The antigen remains unidentified. Trimming took 4 bases from V and 6 from J; bases not matched to a gene: 11. CDR1 is SGHDN, CDR2 FVKESK, per germline. The CDR3 is 16 residues long. Sequencing was carried out using PBMCs. The receptor was isolated from a woman between 18 and 30 years old in good health and CMV-seronegative. The chain carries TRBV14 and TRBJ2-1; 8 nucleotides line up with TRBD2. The CDR3 nucleotides are TGTGCCAGCAGCCGCCCGGGACTAGTCCTCGTCAATGAGCAGTTCTTC. Amino acids: CASSRPGLVLVNEQFF.